Each of the 28 T cell receptor beta chains below was sequenced from the same sample in a study of T cell changes during pregnancy in multiple sclerosis. The repertoire was sequenced with immunoSEQ multiplex PCR; TCRdb's copy has only in-frame clones and lacks some. The data contain roughly 83,000 clones, about 90% of them singletons. This sample comprised PBMCs, obtained in the first trimester of pregnancy. The receptors were sampled from a female donor in good health, serving as a control in a pregnancy study. Some clones in this sample may be carry-over from other donors' samples.

This chain links TRBV5-4 with TRBJ1-3, with 9 bases identical to TRBD1. J gave up 4 bases and V 4 bases, and 12 bases lay outside the gene matches. Germline V CDR1 and CDR2: SGHNT, YYREEE (reference sequence). The CDR3 is 17 amino acids. CDR3 nucleotides: TGTGCCAGCAGCCCAGGTCCCGGGACAGGGAGGGGAAACACCATATATTTT. This codes for CASSPGPGTGRGNTIYF.

This clone has just one count. The CDR3 loop is CASSGDRGPGDQPQHF. Written as DNA, the CDR3 is TGTGCCAGCAGCGGGGACAGGGGCCCGGGGGATCAGCCCCAGCATTTT. The rearrangement uses TRBV21-1 and TRBJ1-5; the table's D call, TRBD1, has no DNA check behind it. TRBV21-1 is termed a pseudogene. The CDR3 spans 16 residues.

This sequence joins TRBV5-1 and TRBJ2-3, with TRBD2 identical over 8 bases. There are 16 residues in the CDR3. CDR1 and CDR2 from the germline V gene are SGHRS and YFSETQ. V shed 4 bases and J 2 bases; nucleotides not matched to a gene: 9. For the CDR3, the DNA is TGCGCCAGCAGCGTCTCTAGCGGGCAACCCACAGATACGCAGTATTTT. It encodes CASSVSSGQPTDTQYF.

The chain combines TRBV7-9 with TRBJ2-5, with D possibly matching TRBD1 (7 bases). Germline CDR1 and CDR2: SEHNR and FQNEAQ (reference sequence). Deletions cut 1 base from V and 1 base from J, with 13 bases between. The CDR3 contains 16 residues. The CDR3 DNA reads as TGTGCCAGCAGCTTAGGGAGGGGGCGGTCCCAAGAGACCCAGTACTTC. The encoded protein is CASSLGRGRSQETQYF.

The gene calls are TRBV7-2 and TRBJ1-2; D gene ambiguous. Between the trimmed V and J ends, which lost 4 bases and 4 bases, there was a span of 7 bases. CDR3 length equals 12 residues. The V gene's germline CDR1 is SGHTA and CDR2 FQGNSA. DNA for the CDR3: TGTGCCAGCAGCTCCGACTTCTATGGCTACACCTTC. Translating gives CASSSDFYGYTF. The full variable domain, with the rest looked up from reference TRBV7-2 and TRBJ1-2, is GAGVSQSPSNKVTEKGKDVELRCDPISGHTALYWYRQSLGQGLEFLIYFQGNSAPDKSGLPSDRFSAERTGGSVSTLTIQRTQQEDSAVYLCASSSDFYGYTFGSGTRLTVV.

This chain links TRBV5-4 with TRBJ2-7; TRBD1 matches 8 bases. CDR3 length equals 14 residues. V gave up 4 bases and J gave up 2 bases; unmatched junction bases: 5. From germline, CDR1 is SGHNT and CDR2 YYREEE (reference sequence). CDR3 amino acids: CASSGRQGTYEQYF. CDR3 nucleotides: TGTGCCAGCAGCGGACGACAGGGGACCTACGAGCAGTACTTC.

The rearrangement joins TRBV15 to TRBJ2-1; 11 bases are a match to TRBD1. The CDR3 has 17 residues. J was trimmed by 8 bases and V by 0 bases; bases with no gene match: 9. CDR1 and CDR2 from the germline V gene are LNHNV and YYDKDF (reference sequence). Here the CDR3 DNA reads TGTGCCACCAGCAGAGACGAACGGGACAGGGGGGGTCATGAGCAGTTCTTC. Encoded protein: CATSRDERDRGGHEQFF.

J is TRBJ1-1 and V is TRBV9; maybe TRBD1 (5 bases). The CDR3 loop spans 14 amino acids. Germline-derived CDR1 and CDR2 are SGDLS and YYNGEE. V dropped 2 bases and J dropped 3 bases, with 11 bases sitting between them. The CDR3 loop is CASSVSGRDTEAFF. The CDR3 DNA follows: TGTGCCAGCAGCGTCTCAGGGAGGGACACTGAAGCTTTCTTT.

This clone appeared a single time. The CDR3 DNA sequence: TGTGCCAGTAGTTCCGTCGGGACAGGGGCGGATACGCAGTATTTT. Translated: CASSSVGTGADTQYF. The rearrangement links TRBV19 to TRBJ2-3; TRBD1 agrees at 10 bases. Germline CDR1 and CDR2: LNHDA and SQIVND (reference sequence). V gave up 5 bases and J gave up 6 bases; unmatched junction bases: 8. This CDR3 has 15 amino acids.

The chain combines TRBV15 with TRBJ1-1, with 9 bases matching TRBD1. Per the germline V gene, CDR1 is LNHNV and CDR2 is YYDKDF (reference sequence). The junction had 6 bases not matched to a gene; V was cut back by 0 bases and J by 10 bases. The CDR3 is made up of 14 amino acids. Here the CDR3 DNA reads TGTGCCACCAGCAGAGAAAAGGAGACAGGGGGAGCTTTCTTT. Translated, it gives CATSREKETGGAFF.

J is TRBJ1-5 and V is TRBV7-9, with D maybe TRBD1 (6 bases). The V end was cut by 5 bases, the J end by 4 bases, with 9 bases between. CDR1 is SEHNR and CDR2 is FQNEAQ in the germline V gene (reference sequence). The CDR3 runs 13 residues. DNA for the CDR3: TGTGCCAGCAGCCCGGACAGAAATCAGCCCCAGCATTTT. Protein product: CASSPDRNQPQHF.

The rearrangement uses TRBV2 and TRBJ1-5; tentatively, D is TRBD1 (5 bases). With 6 bases removed from V and 2 bases from J, the gap between germline ends came to 20 bases. Germline CDR1 SNHLY, CDR2 FYNNEI. CDR3 length equals 17 residues. CDR3 DNA sequence: TGTGCCAGCAGCTCCCGGGGGGTGTTGATAGGCAATCAGCCCCAGCATTTT. As protein: CASSSRGVLIGNQPQHF.

The chain employs TRBV15 and TRBJ2-1; TRBD2 aligns across 13 bases. The CDR3 totals 18 residues. From germline, CDR1 is LNHNV and CDR2 YYDKDF (reference sequence). Losses at the gene ends were 5 bases for V and 7 bases for J; bases not matched to a gene: 14. The CDR3 coding sequence is TGTGCCACCAGCGATCAGACTTCACTAGCGGGGGGGTGGAATGAGCAGTTCTTC. Translation gives CATSDQTSLAGGWNEQFF.

The chain uses TRBV28 and TRBJ1-4; maybe TRBD1 (5 bases). Germline CDR1 reads MDHEN; CDR2 reads SYDVKM. The CDR3 is made up of 14 amino acids. Trimming pared 3 bases from V and 7 bases from J, leaving 12 bases between. The CDR3 DNA sequence: TGTGCCAGCAGTTTGTCCAGGGCAAGTGAAAAACTGTTTTTT. It specifies CASSLSRASEKLFF.

The chain employs TRBV28 and TRBJ1-5; 7 nucleotides align to TRBD1. Germline-derived CDR1 and CDR2 are MDHEN and SYDVKM. This CDR3 is built from 15 residues. The J segment lost 1 base and the V segment lost 5 bases, leaving 5 bases of the junction unmatched. The CDR3 region is CASSDTGVSNQPQHF. In nucleotides, the CDR3 is TGTGCCAGCAGTGACACAGGGGTGAGCAATCAGCCCCAGCATTTT.

The chain carries TRBV4-3 and TRBJ1-1; D is unclear. The CDR3 spans 14 residues. The germline V gene encodes CDR1 LGHNA and CDR2 YSLEER. Trimming pared 3 bases from V and 3 bases from J, leaving 11 bases between. CDR3: CASSQYGVHTEAFF. CDR3 nucleotides: TGCGCCAGCAGCCAGTACGGGGTGCACACTGAAGCTTTCTTT.

The chain links TRBV2 to TRBJ2-7; 7 positions match TRBD2. This CDR3 region has 15 residues. Germline lookup yields CDR1 SNHLY and CDR2 FYNNEI. The junction had 13 bases not matched to a gene; V was cut back by 1 base and J by 10 bases. In nucleotides, the CDR3 is TGTGCCAGCAGTGAAGACGGGCCCGTACGGGGGGAACAGTACTTC. Protein product: CASSEDGPVRGEQYF.

V gene TRBV5-1 combines with J gene TRBJ2-7; maybe TRBD1 (7 bases). Trimming removed 4 bases from V and 0 bases from J, with 17 bases in between. CDR1 SGHRS and CDR2 YFSETQ come from the germline V gene. The CDR3 spans 16 residues. This CDR3 is CASSGGSTGISYEQYF. In nucleotides, the CDR3 is TGCGCCAGCAGCGGGGGGTCGACAGGGATCTCCTACGAGCAGTACTTC.

This clone was seen only once. The chain joins TRBV28 to TRBJ1-1; possible D gene TRBD1, 6 bases. The CDR3 totals 16 residues. The V and J ends lost 3 bases and 2 bases respectively, with 16 bases between them. From germline, CDR1 is MDHEN and CDR2 SYDVKM. The CDR3 nucleotides are TGTGCCAGCAGTTTCGGTGTGGGGGGGGCTAACACTGAAGCTTTCTTT. Its protein is CASSFGVGGANTEAFF.

This chain connects TRBV6-1 to TRBJ1-2; D might be TRBD1 (6 bases). V was clipped by 7 bases and J by 2 bases, with 8 bases between them. The CDR3 has 12 amino acids. CDR1 MNHNS and CDR2 SASEGT come from the germline V gene. The CDR3 DNA is TGTGCCAGCAACCAGGGGAACTATGGCTACACCTTC. It codes for CASNQGNYGYTF.

The V gene is TRBV28, the J gene TRBJ2-3; 12 bases line up with TRBD2. After removal of 2 bases from V and 7 bases from J, the junction contained 4 bases not matched to a gene. Germline V gene lookup returns CDR1 MDHEN and CDR2 SYDVKM. The length of the CDR3 is 15 residues. The CDR3 reads CASSLGLAGPYTQYF. The CDR3, as DNA: TGTGCCAGCAGTTTAGGACTAGCGGGGCCTTATACGCAGTATTTT.

This chain connects TRBV18 to TRBJ1-1; a weak D match, TRBD1 (6 bases). Germline CDR1 KGHSH, CDR2 LQKENI. This CDR3 spans 14 amino acids. V shed 6 bases and J shed 1 base, with 12 bases lying between them. The CDR3 DNA is TGTGCCAGCTCCAGAGGACAGTCGAACACTGAAGCTTTCTTT. It specifies CASSRGQSNTEAFF.

This chain links TRBV28 with TRBJ2-7; the D gene is possibly TRBD2 (6 bases). In germline, CDR1 is MDHEN, CDR2 SYDVKM. The length of the CDR3 is 13 residues. The V gene lost 8 bases and the J gene lost 2 bases, with 13 bases spanning the gap. CDR3 nucleotide sequence: TGTGCCAGCGCGGAGGGTGGGCCCTACGAGCAGTACTTC. This codes for CASAEGGPYEQYF.

This clone has a single count. V is TRBV4-3 and J is TRBJ2-3; TRBD2 aligns across 11 bases. CDR3 size: 17 residues. V lost 0 bases to trimming and J lost 2 bases; unmatched junction nucleotides: 4. From germline, CDR1 is LGHNA and CDR2 YSLEER. The CDR3 sequence: CASSQELAGGDTDTQYF. As DNA, the CDR3 is TGCGCCAGCAGCCAAGAGTTAGCGGGAGGGGACACAGATACGCAGTATTTT.

The chain couples TRBV4-2 to TRBJ1-4; D gene ambiguous. There are 15 residues in the CDR3. V was pared by 2 bases and J by 7 bases, with 14 bases between. Germline CDR1 is LGHNA and CDR2 is YNFKEQ. CDR3 sequence reads: CASSQPEIRAEKLFF. CDR3 bases: TGTGCCAGCAGCCAACCGGAGATACGAGCTGAAAAACTGTTTTTT.

This clone has only a few counts. The chain is built from TRBV19 and TRBJ2-7; 14 positions match TRBD2. The CDR3 is 16 amino acids. Per germline, CDR1 LNHDA and CDR2 SQIVND (reference sequence). The V segment lost 10 bases and the J segment 5 bases; nucleotides outside the gene matches: 13. The CDR3: CATLGTSGRSSDEQYF. CDR3 sequence (DNA): TGTGCCACCCTTGGGACTAGCGGGAGAAGTTCCGACGAGCAGTACTTC.

This clone was seen once. The V and J genes are TRBV5-1 and TRBJ2-7, with TRBD2 identical over 7 bases. The CDR3 is 15 residues long. The V and J ends lost 2 bases and 2 bases, in that order; junction bases with no gene match: 7. CDR1 is SGHRS, CDR2 YFSETQ, per germline. This CDR3 reads CASSFRAGDAYEQYF. The DNA of the CDR3 is TGCGCCAGCAGCTTTCGGGCGGGGGACGCCTACGAGCAGTACTTC.

Points on this clone: The same CDR3 is also encoded by other DNA sequences in this sample. CDR3 region: CASSEGTGGSYEQYF. In DNA, the CDR3 is TGTGCCAGCAGTGAAGGAACAGGGGGATCCTACGAGCAGTACTTC. The gene calls are TRBV6-1 and TRBJ2-7, with 8 bases aligning to TRBD1. The CDR3 contains 15 residues. Germline lookup yields CDR1 MNHNS and CDR2 SASEGT. V shed 1 base and J 1 base; nucleotides not matched to a gene: 3.